One sample yielded the 14 T cell receptor beta chains listed below, sequenced in a study of shared clonotypes between healthy human individuals. Generated by immunoSEQ multiplex PCR, the TCRdb table keeps only in-frame clones and is missing some. Here the sample spans around 700,000 clones, 92% being singletons. Terminally differentiated effector memory CD45RA+ cells were excluded by CCR7 positive selection of CD45RO-negative cells. The sample was naive CD8+ T cells sorted from blood. The source of these receptors is a man aged 25 to 40 in good health.

The chain is built from TRBV7-8 and TRBJ2-7; no reliable D call. V was cut by 1 base and J by 2 bases, with 6 bases left in between. The CDR3 consists of 13 residues. CDR1 and CDR2 from the germline V gene are SGHVS and FQNEAQ. The DNA of the CDR3 is TGTGCCAGCAGCTTAGGTCTAGCCTACGAGCAGTACTTC. Its protein product is CASSLGLAYEQYF.

The chain uses TRBV5-4 and TRBJ2-7; D perhaps matches TRBD2 (6 bases). The CDR3 sequence is 11 residues long. Trimming removed 5 bases from V and 4 bases from J, with 7 bases in between. The V gene's germline CDR1 is SGHNT and CDR2 YYREEE (reference sequence). The CDR3 DNA sequence: TGTGCCAGCAGGGAGGGTTACGAGCAGTACTTC. It encodes CASREGYEQYF.

This clone was seen many times. In DNA, the CDR3 is TGTGCTAGTGGCCGACACCCGGGACAGGGTTTATACAATGAGCAGTTCTTC. Its translation is CASGRHPGQGLYNEQFF. The J gene is TRBJ2-1, the V gene TRBV12-5, with 9 bases that match TRBD1. Germline CDR1 is LGHNT and CDR2 is FRNRAP. The trim removed 6 bases at V and 4 bases at J, leaving 13 bases unmatched. The CDR3 is 17 residues long.

J is TRBJ2-7 and V is TRBV15, with TRBD1 matching 10 bases. The germline gives CDR1 LNHNV, CDR2 YYDKDF (reference sequence). V lost 4 bases and J lost 0; bases outside the gene matches: 3. There are 15 residues in the CDR3. CDR3 in DNA: TGTGCCACCAGCAACGGACAGGGGGTCTCCTACGAGCAGTACTTC. Its translation: CATSNGQGVSYEQYF. Complete variable domain (other parts from reference TRBV15 and TRBJ2-7): DAMVIQNPRYQVTQFGKPVTLSCSQTLNHNVMYWYQQKSSQAPKLLFHYYDKDFNNEADTPDNFQSRRPNTSFCFLDIRSPGLGDTAMYLCATSNGQGVSYEQYFGPGTRLTVT.

The CDR3: CASSFSTRDSRDTGELFF. The CDR3 nucleotides read TGTGCCAGCAGCTTTAGCACCAGGGATTCACGGGACACCGGGGAGCTGTTTTTT. The V gene is TRBV7-9, the J gene TRBJ2-2; weak D call: TRBD1 (5 bases). The ends were cut back, 3 bases at V and 3 bases at J, with 20 bases in the middle. CDR1 SEHNR and CDR2 FQNEAQ come from the germline V gene (reference sequence). The CDR3 covers 18 residues. Using reference TRBV7-9 and TRBJ2-2 for the parts outside the CDR3, the full variable domain is DTGVSQNPRHKITKRGQNVTFRCDPISEHNRLYWYRQTLGQGPEFLTYFQNEAQLEKSRLLSDRFSAERPKGSFSTLEIQRTEQGDSAMYLCASSFSTRDSRDTGELFFGEGSRLTVL.

This rearrangement joins TRBV29-1 to TRBJ1-5; possibly TRBD1 for D (5 bases). V lost 5 bases to trimming and J lost 2 bases, with 19 bases between them. This CDR3 spans 16 amino acids. Germline CDR1 and CDR2: SQVTM and ANQGSEA. CDR3 in DNA: TGCAGCGTTCCCACCCCGGTCAGGGTGGGCAATCAGCCCCAGCATTTT. It is translated as CSVPTPVRVGNQPQHF.

The chain links TRBV10-3 to TRBJ2-3; TRBD2 is a possible D gene (5 bases). Germline assignment: CDR1 ENHRY and CDR2 SYGVKD. CDR3 length: 13 amino acids. V was trimmed by 7 bases and J by 0 bases, leaving 8 bases between them. CDR3 sequence: CAIKGGSTDTQYF. The CDR3 bases are TGTGCCATCAAAGGCGGGAGCACAGATACGCAGTATTTT.

The chain combines TRBV27 with TRBJ2-1; either TRBD1 or TRBD2 may supply D (5 bases each). CDR3 size: 14 residues. CDR1 is MNHEY and CDR2 is SMNVEV in the germline V gene (reference sequence). Trimming removed 4 bases from V and 14 bases from J, with 21 bases in between. The CDR3 loop reads CASSSVAARGREFF. The CDR3 bases are TGTGCCAGCAGTTCAGTGGCCGCTCGGGGCCGTGAGTTCTTC.

The rearrangement joins TRBV5-4 to TRBJ2-1; D is possibly TRBD1 or TRBD2 (6 bases each). The V gene lost 7 bases and the J gene lost 8 bases, with 16 bases spanning the gap. The CDR3 is made up of 13 amino acids. CDR1 and CDR2 (germline): SGHNT, YYREEE (reference sequence). CDR3 nucleotides: TGTGCCAGCGGGGGGCGGGATCACTATGAGCAGTTCTTC. Translated: CASGGRDHYEQFF.

This chain connects TRBV6-1 to TRBJ1-2; D call uncertain. V was cut by 2 bases and J by 6 bases, with 16 bases left in between. The germline CDR1 and CDR2 sequences are MNHNS and SASEGT. CDR3 size: 15 residues. The CDR3 loop is CASSEFRTGVDGYTF. Written as DNA, the CDR3 is TGTGCCAGCAGTGAATTTCGTACCGGGGTGGATGGCTACACCTTC.

This clone has a handful of counts. The chain employs TRBV25-1 and TRBJ1-5; TRBD1 matches at 11 bases. Germline CDR1 reads MGHDK; CDR2 reads SYGVNS. The CDR3 spans 16 residues. V lost 3 bases, J lost 5 bases, and 6 bases stayed unmatched. CDR3 in amino acids: CASSDIWTGGDQPQHF. CDR3 coding DNA: TGTGCCAGCAGTGATATTTGGACAGGGGGCGATCAGCCCCAGCATTTT.

The V and J genes are TRBV10-3 and TRBJ1-2; D is possibly TRBD1 (6 bases). V was pared by 6 bases and J by 4 bases, with 15 bases between. Germline assignment: CDR1 ENHRY and CDR2 SYGVKD. The CDR3 runs 14 residues. This CDR3 reads CAISQTGIRYGYTF. The CDR3, as DNA: TGTGCCATCAGCCAAACAGGGATTCGCTATGGCTACACCTTC.

The gene calls are TRBV18 and TRBJ2-7, with 7 bases matching TRBD2. Germline values: CDR1 KGHSH, CDR2 LQKENI. V gave up 3 bases and J gave up 0 bases; unmatched junction bases: 8. CDR3 length equals 16 residues. In nucleotides, the CDR3 is TGTGCCAGCTCACCGGGATTAGGACTAGACTCCTACGAGCAGTACTTC. This codes for CASSPGLGLDSYEQYF.

The rearrangement uses TRBV6-6 and TRBJ2-7, with TRBD1 matching over 11 bases. J lost 6 bases, V lost 3 bases, and 10 bases had no gene match. Germline CDR1 is MNHNY and CDR2 is SVGAGI (reference sequence). The CDR3 runs 16 residues. The CDR3 sequence: CASSYTVGQGAGEQYF. The CDR3 region has the DNA TGTGCCAGCAGTTATACGGTCGGACAGGGGGCGGGCGAGCAGTACTTC.